Below are 29 T cell receptor beta chains sequenced from a single sample in a study of B cell selection in AIRE deficiency. Profiling relied on immunoSEQ multiplex PCR, and the TCRdb table lists in-frame clones only, not all of them. The sample gives 20,000 to 25,000 clones, roughly 93% of which show up once; around 2% is in the top ten. Regulatory T cells were sorted as CD4+CD25hiCD127low/negative. The material sequenced was Tregs sorted from PBMCs. The receptor source for this set is a human donor with AIRE deficiency.

The chain links TRBV11-2 to TRBJ1-1; 9 bases map to TRBD1. Germline V lookup: CDR1 SGHAT, CDR2 FQNNGV. CDR3 length: 14 residues. V was clipped by 6 bases and J by 4 bases; unmatched bases: 6. CDR3 DNA sequence: TGTGCCAGCAGGTTGACAGGGGGTCTCACTGAAGCTTTCTTT. It yields the protein CASRLTGGLTEAFF.

J is TRBJ2-1 and V is TRBV11-1; 14 bases fit TRBD2. The CDR3 contains 15 residues. Germline values: CDR1 SGHAT, CDR2 FQDESV (reference sequence). V trimming: 6 bases; J trimming: 9 bases; junction bases outside the gene matches: 7. CDR3 region: CASRTGTSGRIEQFF. CDR3 nucleotide sequence: TGTGCCAGCAGAACCGGGACTAGCGGGAGAATTGAGCAGTTCTTC.

The V gene is TRBV9, the J gene TRBJ1-1; D is unresolved. Deletions cut 2 bases from V and 0 bases from J, with 5 bases between. The CDR3 consists of 13 residues. Germline V lookup: CDR1 SGDLS, CDR2 YYNGEE. In DNA, the CDR3 is TGTGCCAGCAGCGTGGCCATGAACACTGAAGCTTTCTTT. This gives the protein CASSVAMNTEAFF.

The V call is TRBV5-1, the J call TRBJ2-7, with 11 positions matching TRBD2. The CDR3 contains 18 residues. V dropped 0 bases and J dropped 3; count of bases not matched to a gene: 11. CDR1 SGHRS and CDR2 YFSETQ come from the germline V gene. The CDR3 reads CASSLVGFSGRAYYEQYF. CDR3 in DNA: TGCGCCAGCAGCTTGGTGGGGTTTAGCGGGAGGGCCTACTACGAGCAGTACTTC. The whole variable domain, filled in from reference TRBV5-1 and TRBJ2-7, reads KAGVTQTPRYLIKTRGQQVTLSCSPISGHRSVSWYQQTPGQGLQFLFEYFSETQRNKGNFPGRFSGRQFSNSRSEMNVSTLELGDSALYLCASSLVGFSGRAYYEQYFGPGTRLTVT.

This rearrangement joins TRBV6-5 to TRBJ2-7; 7 positions match TRBD1. Germline V gene lookup returns CDR1 MNHEY and CDR2 SVGAGI. V dropped 7 bases and J dropped 4; count of bases not matched to a gene: 10. CDR3 length equals 14 residues. The CDR3 region has the DNA TGTGCCAGCATCACTGGGGACAGAGAATACGAGCAGTACTTC. Translated: CASITGDREYEQYF.

This chain links TRBV7-3 with TRBJ2-3; 9 positions agree with TRBD2. J lost 1 base, V lost 3 bases, and 5 bases had no gene match. Germline lookup yields CDR1 SGHTA and CDR2 FQGTGA. The CDR3 is made up of 16 amino acids. The CDR3: CASSFVAGVGTDTQYF. CDR3 DNA: TGTGCCAGCAGCTTTGTAGCGGGAGTAGGCACAGATACGCAGTATTTT.

This sequence joins TRBV29-1 and TRBJ1-2; D uncertain. The CDR3 contains 13 residues. Trimming pared 0 bases from V and 4 bases from J, leaving 9 bases between. The germline V gene encodes CDR1 SQVTM and CDR2 ANQGSEA. CDR3 DNA sequence: TGCAGCGTTGAAGATCGCAGCCTCTATGGCTACACCTTC. This gives the protein CSVEDRSLYGYTF.

The CDR3 loop is CASSFEPGPVSYEQYF. The CDR3 region has the DNA TGTGCCAGCAGTTTCGAACCAGGACCCGTCTCCTACGAGCAGTACTTC. The chain is built from TRBV28 and TRBJ2-7; D is unresolved. Germline assignment: CDR1 MDHEN and CDR2 SYDVKM. With 3 bases removed from V and 0 bases from J, the gap between germline ends came to 15 bases. This CDR3 contains 16 residues. Complete variable domain (other parts from reference TRBV28 and TRBJ2-7): DVKVTQSSRYLVKRTGEKVFLECVQDMDHENMFWYRQDPGLGLRLIYFSYDVKMKEKGDIPEGYSVSREKKERFSLILESASTNQTSMYLCASSFEPGPVSYEQYFGPGTRLTVT.

This chain joins TRBV19 and TRBJ1-2; 8 bases are a match to TRBD1. The CDR3 has 14 amino acids. Looked up from germline, CDR1 is LNHDA and CDR2 is SQIVND (reference sequence). V dropped 3 bases and J dropped 8; count of bases not matched to a gene: 8. The chain's CDR3 is CASSIPTGANGYTF. In DNA, the CDR3 is TGTGCCAGTAGTATCCCGACAGGGGCGAACGGCTACACCTTC. Full variable domain (outside the CDR3, taken from reference TRBV19 and TRBJ1-2): DGGITQSPKYLFRKEGQNVTLSCEQNLNHDAMYWYRQDPGQGLRLIYYSQIVNDFQKGDIAEGYSVSREKKESFPLTVTSAQKNPTAFYLCASSIPTGANGYTFGSGTRLTVV.

This rearrangement joins TRBV11-1 to TRBJ2-3; D may be TRBD2 (6 bases). The germline V gene has CDR1 SGHAT and CDR2 FQDESV (reference sequence). The CDR3 covers 13 residues. V dropped 6 bases and J dropped 5 bases, with 12 bases sitting between them. The CDR3 coding sequence is TGTGCCAGCAGTGGCGGGATAGGAGATACGCAGTATTTT. Translated, it gives CASSGGIGDTQYF.

This CDR3 reads CASTPAGLGANVLTF. Here the CDR3 DNA reads TGTGCCAGCACCCCTGCCGGGCTAGGGGCCAACGTCCTGACTTTC. The chain uses TRBV7-3 and TRBJ2-6, with unresolved D. The V gene's germline CDR1 is SGHTA and CDR2 FQGTGA. There are 15 residues in the CDR3. V lost 7 bases and J lost 4, with 14 bases in between.

V usage is TRBV7-2 and J usage is TRBJ2-6, with 12 positions matching TRBD2. V lost 10 bases, J lost 4 bases, and 8 bases stayed unmatched. The CDR3 runs to 16 residues. The germline gives CDR1 SGHTA, CDR2 FQGNSA. The CDR3 nucleotides are TGTGCCACCCACCTAGCGGGAGGGCTAGGGGCCAACGTCCTGACTTTC. It specifies CATHLAGGLGANVLTF.

V is TRBV7-2 and J is TRBJ2-7; TRBD1 agrees at 10 bases. V gave up 6 bases and J gave up 2 bases; unmatched junction bases: 7. The germline V gene has CDR1 SGHTA and CDR2 FQGNSA. CDR3 length equals 15 residues. CDR3 residues: CASRPDGTGAYEQYF. The CDR3 coding sequence is TGTGCCAGCAGACCAGATGGGACAGGGGCCTACGAGCAGTACTTC.

The chain carries TRBV7-9 and TRBJ2-7, with 7 positions matching TRBD1. The CDR3 is 14 residues long. J lost 9 bases, V lost 6 bases, and 14 bases had no gene match. Germline CDR1 reads SEHNR; CDR2 reads FQNEAQ (reference sequence). The DNA of the CDR3 is TGTGCCAGCAGTAATACGGGACAGAACCGAGGGCAGTACTTC. Residues: CASSNTGQNRGQYF.

V and J are TRBV18 and TRBJ1-2; 9 bases align to TRBD1. Germline lookup yields CDR1 KGHSH and CDR2 LQKENI. Trimming removed 1 base from V and 0 bases from J; junction bases left unmatched: 3. This CDR3 has 16 residues. CDR3 in amino acids: CASSPRQGDPNYGYTF. CDR3 DNA: TGTGCCAGCTCACCACGACAGGGGGACCCTAACTATGGCTACACCTTC.

The gene calls are TRBV7-2 and TRBJ2-2; D remains unclear. Germline V CDR1 and CDR2: SGHTA, FQGNSA. Trimming stripped 5 bases from V and 6 bases from J, with 10 bases between. The length of the CDR3 is 13 residues. In DNA, the CDR3 is TGTGCCAGCAGCCAGGAGCTAGCCGGGGAGCTGTTTTTT. Amino acid sequence: CASSQELAGELFF.

This chain joins TRBV7-9 and TRBJ2-7; TRBD2 agrees at 13 bases. CDR1 and CDR2 from the germline V gene are SEHNR and FQNEAQ (reference sequence). Trimming took 4 bases from V and 13 from J; bases not matched to a gene: 4. This CDR3 is built from 12 residues. CDR3 in amino acids: CASSSGLAGDYF. CDR3 nucleotides: TGTGCCAGCAGCTCCGGACTAGCGGGAGATTACTTC.

This clone was seen a handful of times. J is TRBJ1-1 and V is TRBV5-4; no clear D gene. This CDR3 spans 16 amino acids. V dropped 4 bases and J dropped 0 bases, with 16 bases sitting between them. The germline gives CDR1 SGHNT, CDR2 YYREEE (reference sequence). Written as DNA, the CDR3 is TGTGCCAGCAGCCCCGAGGAGATATACATGAACACTGAAGCTTTCTTT. This translates into CASSPEEIYMNTEAFF.

CDR3 nucleotides: TGTGCCAGCAAAGACACAGGGAGCTATGGCTACACCTTC. Its translation is CASKDTGSYGYTF. The chain carries TRBV19 and TRBJ1-2; the D gene is possibly TRBD1 (6 bases). Germline lookup yields CDR1 LNHDA and CDR2 SQIVND (reference sequence). This CDR3 has 13 residues. Trimming cost V 9 bases and J 4 bases, with 15 bases left between them.

The rearrangement uses TRBV7-9 and TRBJ2-7, with TRBD1 matching over 8 bases. V lost 4 bases and J lost 0; bases outside the gene matches: 8. This CDR3 is 16 amino acids long. The germline V gene encodes CDR1 SEHNR and CDR2 FQNEAQ (reference sequence). The CDR3 spells CASSYPGGPSSYEQYF. In nucleotides, the CDR3 is TGTGCCAGCAGCTACCCAGGGGGCCCGAGCTCCTACGAGCAGTACTTC.

The chain combines TRBV9 with TRBJ2-5; 10 nucleotides match TRBD2. Trimming at V came to 2 bases and at J to 3 bases, leaving 4 bases not matched to a gene. Germline loops: CDR1 SGDLS, CDR2 YYNGEE. The CDR3 spans 15 residues. The CDR3 region is CASSVASGSEETQYF. The DNA for the CDR3 is TGTGCCAGCAGCGTGGCTAGCGGGAGTGAAGAGACCCAGTACTTC.

J is TRBJ2-1 and V is TRBV19; 7 bases align to TRBD1. The germline CDR1 and CDR2 sequences are LNHDA and SQIVND (reference sequence). The trim removed 5 bases at V and 10 bases at J, leaving 8 bases unmatched. This CDR3 region has 13 residues. CDR3 region: CASSPWDRGEQFF. CDR3 nucleotide sequence: TGTGCCAGTAGTCCCTGGGACAGAGGGGAGCAGTTCTTC.

V gene TRBV7-2 combines with J gene TRBJ1-2; D is possibly TRBD1 (6 bases). The V gene's germline CDR1 is SGHTA and CDR2 FQGNSA. Trimming took 1 base from V and 2 from J, leaving 17 bases between them. The CDR3 consists of 17 residues. Here the CDR3 reads CASSLGPGQGKNYGYTF. Here the CDR3 DNA reads TGTGCCAGCAGCTTAGGTCCAGGGCAGGGGAAGAACTATGGCTACACCTTC.

The rearrangement joins TRBV28 to TRBJ2-2, with 10 bases lining up with TRBD1. The CDR3 spans 19 residues. CDR1 MDHEN and CDR2 SYDVKM come from the germline V gene. Trimming at V came to 3 bases and at J to 6 bases, leaving 16 bases not matched to a gene. CDR3 in amino acids: CASSFRDRGRLWVPGELFF. The DNA of the CDR3 is TGTGCCAGCAGTTTCCGGGACAGGGGTCGGTTGTGGGTTCCCGGGGAGCTGTTTTTT.

This clone was detected only a few times. This chain uses TRBV5-1 with TRBJ2-1; D is ambiguous. CDR1 and CDR2 from the germline V gene are SGHRS and YFSETQ. The CDR3 loop spans 16 amino acids. Trimming removed 3 bases at V and 0 bases at J, with 13 bases between. The CDR3 reads CASSSIGAGSYNEQFF. CDR3 coding DNA: TGCGCCAGCAGCTCCATAGGTGCTGGCTCCTACAATGAGCAGTTCTTC.

This chain joins TRBV14 and TRBJ1-3; D remains unclear. The V and J ends lost 0 bases and 4 bases respectively, with 13 bases between them. Germline assignment: CDR1 SGHDN and CDR2 FVKESK. CDR3 length equals 16 residues. CDR3 amino acids: CASSQDFLLRGNTIYF. The CDR3 coding sequence is TGTGCCAGCAGCCAAGATTTTCTATTGCGGGGAAACACCATATATTTT.

This clone was detected once. The V gene is TRBV28, the J gene TRBJ2-7; D perhaps matches TRBD2 (6 bases). V lost 8 bases to trimming and J lost 2 bases, with 16 bases between them. This CDR3 is 14 amino acids long. CDR1 and CDR2 from the germline V gene are MDHEN and SYDVKM. CDR3 amino acids: CASRTHGRTYEQYF. The CDR3 DNA sequence: TGTGCCAGCCGGACCCACGGGAGAACCTACGAGCAGTACTTC.

In its sample, this clone was seen once. The CDR3 loop reads CASSERSGRDTQYF. The CDR3 DNA reads TGTGCCAGCAGTGAGCGTAGCGGGAGGGATACGCAGTATTTT. The rearrangement joins TRBV2 to TRBJ2-3; 10 nucleotides line up with TRBD2. This CDR3 is built from 14 residues. V trimming: 3 bases; J trimming: 6 bases; junction bases outside the gene matches: 3. CDR1 and CDR2 from the germline V gene are SNHLY and FYNNEI.

This clone has only a few counts. The chain is built from TRBV2 and TRBJ1-2; no definite D call. This CDR3 is built from 11 residues. Looked up from germline, CDR1 is SNHLY and CDR2 is FYNNEI. V shed 6 bases and J shed 5 bases, with 7 bases lying between them. The CDR3 DNA reads as TGTGCCAGCAGGCCGGGTTATGGCTACACCTTC. Amino acids: CASRPGYGYTF. Filled out from reference TRBV2 and TRBJ1-2, the complete variable domain reads EPEVTQTPSHQVTQMGQEVILRCVPISNHLYFYWYRQILGQKVEFLVSFYNNEISEKSEIFDDQFSVERPDGSNFTLKIRSTKLEDSAMYFCASRPGYGYTFGSGTRLTVV.